This T cell receptor (beta chain) was identified in a study of shared clonotypes between healthy human individuals. The CDR3 extends over 14 amino acids. Trimming cost V 2 bases and J 3 bases, with 9 bases left between them. CDR1 is MDHEN and CDR2 is SYDVKM in the germline V gene. It was at deep level that the assay was run. It was across several immunoSEQ plates that each subset's genomic DNA was evenly split. The data were produced by immunoSEQ multiplex PCR, yet TCRdb's version contains in-frame clones alone and is incomplete. The sample consists of approximately 460,000 clones, approximately 77% of them appearing once. The study enrolled healthy HIV-negative adults without recent acute infections or vaccinations as donors. A few counts support this clone.

The sequenced sample consisted of PBMCs. The receptor's source is a woman in her thirties or forties in good health. Some clones in this sample may be carry-over from other donors' samples. The gene calls are TRBV28 and TRBJ2-3, with TRBD2 as a possible D gene (6 bases). This CDR3 reads CASSLPGSTDTQYF. The CDR3 region has the DNA TGTGCCAGCAGTTTACCCGGGAGTACAGATACGCAGTATTTT. The whole variable domain, remainder taken from reference TRBV28 and TRBJ2-3, is DVKVTQSSRYLVKRTGEKVFLECVQDMDHENMFWYRQDPGLGLRLIYFSYDVKMKEKGDIPEGYSVSREKKERFSLILESASTNQTSMYLCASSLPGSTDTQYFGPGTRLTVL.